Sequencing of this T cell receptor beta chain was carried out in a study of CD8 T cells in Susac syndrome. The study used healthy donors as controls matched for age and sex. Negative isolation was used for CD8+ and CD4+ T cells, and FACS enrichment was applied to TEMRA cells. This CDR3 comprises 14 residues. V was pared by 3 bases and J by 7 bases, with 16 bases between. Germline CDR1 and CDR2: SGHAT and FQNNGV. A quantity of 0.5 to 1 ug RNA underwent reverse transcription using random hexamers. TCRdb re-analysed the immunoSEQ multiplex PCR reads in MiXCR, keeping a single row per CDR3 protein. The table records roughly 200,000 distinct CDR3 sequences, 90% to 95% of them present only once.

The chain joins TRBV11-2 to TRBJ2-7; unclear D gene. The sequence derives from a human donor in good health. Sequenced sample: CD4+ T cells from PBMCs. The CDR3 loop reads CASSFEVRPGEQYF. CDR3 coding DNA: TGTGCCAGCAGCTTCGAAGTCAGGCCCGGTGAGCAGTACTTC. Filled out from reference TRBV11-2 and TRBJ2-7, the complete variable domain reads EAGVAQSPRYKIIEKRQSVAFWCNPISGHATLYWYQQILGQGPKLLIQFQNNGVVDDSQLPKDRFSAERLKGVDSTLKIQPAKLEDSAVYLCASSFEVRPGEQYFGPGTRLTVT.